Each of the 31 T cell receptor beta chains below was sequenced from the same sample in a study of monozygotic twins with inflammatory bowel disease. TCRdb reprocessed the 5' RACE reads; each CDR3 protein has one entry and no DNA is given. The table for this sample gives over 150,000 distinct CDR3 sequences. The specimen was blood. These receptors came from a human donor with ulcerative colitis or Crohn's disease, or a healthy co-twin of an affected twin (not recorded which).

The CDR3 here is CASSLDRMRGQPQHF. The chain combines TRBV7-2 with TRBJ1-5; TCRdb's assignment of TRBD1 cannot be checked, as there is no DNA. CDR3 length: 15 residues. From germline, CDR1 is SGHTA and CDR2 FQGNSA.

The chain is built from TRBV5-1 and TRBJ2-1; the TCRdb D gene call, TRBD2, has no DNA to confirm it. This CDR3 comprises 17 residues. Germline assignment: CDR1 SGHRS and CDR2 YFSETQ. This CDR3 reads CASSLLTGDSSYNEQFF. Filled out from reference TRBV5-1 and TRBJ2-1, the complete variable domain reads KAGVTQTPRYLIKTRGQQVTLSCSPISGHRSVSWYQQTPGQGLQFLFEYFSETQRNKGNFPGRFSGRQFSNSRSEMNVSTLELGDSALYLCASSLLTGDSSYNEQFFGPGTRLTVL.

The chain combines TRBV11-2 with TRBJ2-1; TCRdb designates TRBD2, a call that cannot be tested without DNA. Germline CDR1 reads SGHAT; CDR2 reads FQNNGV. The CDR3 spans 19 residues. CDR3 loop: CASSLVGTSGGASYNEQFF.

The chain couples TRBV6-1 to TRBJ1-1. Germline V gene data show CDR1 as MNHNS and CDR2 as SASEGT. CDR3 length: 13 amino acids. CDR3: CASTTSLNTEAFF.

This chain's CDR3 is CASSLYSGAEAFF. The chain links TRBV12-3 or TRBV12-4 to TRBJ1-1; TCRdb's D gene call, TRBD1, goes unchecked for lack of DNA. CDR3 length equals 13 residues.

The chain links TRBV4-1 to TRBJ1-4. Germline V gives CDR1 MGHRA, CDR2 YSYEKL. This CDR3 contains 12 residues. CDR3 region: CASSQGNEKLFF.

The chain recombines TRBV5-4 with TRBJ1-2; TCRdb returns TRBD1, unconfirmable since there is no DNA. Germline V gene lookup returns CDR1 SGHNT and CDR2 YYREEE (reference sequence). The CDR3 contains 14 residues. This chain's CDR3 is CASSLVPGSDGYTF.

Here the CDR3 reads CASSQQGDDGYTF. The chain links TRBV11-3 to TRBJ1-2. Germline V lookup: CDR1 SGHNT, CDR2 YENEEA. The CDR3 consists of 13 residues.

The V and J genes are TRBV24-1 and TRBJ2-1; the D call of TRBD2 rests on TCRdb alone, since no DNA is present to check it. The CDR3 is 15 residues long. Germline V gene lookup returns CDR1 KGHDR and CDR2 SFDVKD. CDR3 region: CATSDTGRVGSEQFF.

The chain has TRBV5-5 and TRBJ1-6; TCRdb selects TRBD1, and the lack of DNA leaves this call unchecked. Germline values: CDR1 SGHKS, CDR2 YYEKEE (reference sequence). The CDR3 loop spans 16 amino acids. Here the CDR3 reads CASSDRVETYNSPLHF. Full variable domain (rest looked up from reference TRBV5-5 and TRBJ1-6): DAGVTQSPTHLIKTRGQQVTLRCSPISGHKSVSWYQQVLGQGPQFIFQYYEKEERGRGNFPDRFSARQFPNYSSELNVNALLLGDSALYLCASSDRVETYNSPLHFGNGTRLTVT.

This chain connects TRBV20-1 to TRBJ2-7; TCRdb indicates TRBD1, and absent DNA this call remains unverified. Looked up from germline, CDR1 is DFQATT and CDR2 is SNEGSKA (reference sequence). This CDR3 comprises 16 residues. This chain's CDR3 is CSARATGGKGSYEQYF.

The rearrangement uses TRBV7-8 and TRBJ2-1; TCRdb returns TRBD2, unconfirmable since there is no DNA. The CDR3 is 15 amino acids. Germline values: CDR1 SGHVS, CDR2 FQNEAQ. This chain's CDR3 is CASSPGLGGSWEQFF.

The V gene is TRBV19, the J gene TRBJ2-5; TCRdb names TRBD1, which stays unverified in the absence of DNA. Germline V gene data show CDR1 as LNHDA and CDR2 as SQIVND (reference sequence). The CDR3 length is 15 residues. The CDR3 sequence: CASKRTGSRQETQYF.

CDR3: CSAKFAGGFNEQFF. The chain recombines TRBV20-1 with TRBJ2-1; TCRdb calls TRBD2, which cannot be checked without DNA. CDR3 length: 14 residues. Germline-derived CDR1 and CDR2 are DFQATT and SNEGSKA (reference sequence).

The chain employs TRBV6-2 or TRBV6-3 and TRBJ2-5; TCRdb reports TRBD2, a call that lacks DNA to check it against. This CDR3 contains 15 residues. Germline V lookup: CDR1 MNHEY, CDR2 SVGEGT. The CDR3 here is CASSYFQGLRETQYF.

The chain uses TRBV12-3 or TRBV12-4 and TRBJ2-7; TCRdb gives TRBD1 as the D gene, but with no DNA this cannot be confirmed. The CDR3 is 15 residues long. CDR3: CASSLLGQGLREQYF.

V and J are TRBV20-1 and TRBJ2-3; the TCRdb D gene call, TRBD2, has no DNA to confirm it. This CDR3 is built from 15 residues. Germline V gene sequence: CDR1 DFQATT, CDR2 SNEGSKA (reference sequence). CDR3: CSALRGDSSTDTQYF.

The chain links TRBV5-4 to TRBJ2-1. Germline CDR1 reads SGHNT; CDR2 reads YYREEE (reference sequence). This CDR3 region has 14 residues. CDR3 sequence reads: CASSSWTTYNEQFF.

The chain joins TRBV27 to TRBJ1-5; TCRdb calls TRBD1, which cannot be checked without DNA. CDR1 is MNHEY and CDR2 is SMNVEV in the germline V gene (reference sequence). The CDR3 totals 14 residues. The CDR3 loop is CASATRGSNQPQHF.

This sequence joins TRBV10-3 and TRBJ2-7; TCRdb designates TRBD1, a call that cannot be tested without DNA. The germline CDR1 and CDR2 sequences are ENHRY and SYGVKD. The CDR3 consists of 12 residues. CDR3: CAISVGAHEQYF.

The chain couples TRBV15 to TRBJ1-2. The length of the CDR3 is 13 residues. Germline lookup yields CDR1 LNHNV and CDR2 YYDKDF (reference sequence). Here the CDR3 reads CATSRDPGYGYTF.

The CDR3 region is CSHSGGKGDTQYF. This chain connects TRBV20-1 to TRBJ2-3; TCRdb proposes TRBD1, but this gene call is untestable without DNA. This CDR3 spans 13 amino acids. CDR1 and CDR2 from the germline V gene are DFQATT and SNEGSKA (reference sequence).

This chain uses TRBV5-3 with TRBJ2-2; absent DNA, TCRdb's TRBD2 call cannot be checked. Being an ORF, TRBV5-3 has a function that is uncertain. The CDR3 runs 15 residues. The CDR3 region is CARSLVGENTGELFF.

The chain links TRBV28 to TRBJ2-3; TCRdb picks TRBD1, but there is no DNA to check that call. CDR1 is MDHEN, CDR2 SYDVKM, per germline. The CDR3 extends over 17 amino acids. Here the CDR3 reads CASSPGQGIFRADTQYF.

The chain combines TRBV20-1 with TRBJ2-7; TCRdb's D call, TRBD2, is unchecked because there is no DNA. Germline V gene lookup returns CDR1 DFQATT and CDR2 SNEGSKA (reference sequence). The CDR3 totals 15 residues. CDR3 amino acids: CSASEPGTSSYEQYF.

The chain joins TRBV7-2 to TRBJ2-1. The CDR3 has 12 residues. Germline V gene lookup returns CDR1 SGHTA and CDR2 FQGNSA. The CDR3 loop reads CASSWAQSEQFF.

J is TRBJ2-1 and V is TRBV19; the D call of TRBD1 rests on TCRdb alone, since no DNA is present to check it. This CDR3 has 15 residues. From germline, CDR1 is LNHDA and CDR2 SQIVND (reference sequence). The CDR3 protein is CASSILPGQVNEQFF.

This sequence joins TRBV12-3 or TRBV12-4 and TRBJ1-1; TCRdb's D call of TRBD1 is untestable without DNA. CDR3 size: 13 residues. CDR3 sequence reads: CASSWTANTEAFF.

The chain employs TRBV5-4 and TRBJ2-1; TCRdb's assignment of TRBD2 cannot be checked, as there is no DNA. The V gene's germline CDR1 is SGHNT and CDR2 YYREEE (reference sequence). The CDR3 has 15 residues. CDR3 sequence reads: CASSPTSGPDNEQFF.

V gene TRBV5-4 combines with J gene TRBJ2-1. The germline V gene has CDR1 SGHNT and CDR2 YYREEE (reference sequence). The CDR3 covers 15 residues. The CDR3: CASSLTAESYNEQFF.

The rearrangement links TRBV12-3 or TRBV12-4 to TRBJ1-4. CDR3 size: 13 residues. The CDR3 is CASTQVRAEKLFF.